These T cell receptor beta chains were read from a single sample in a study of control samples from healthy donors and cancer patients. Clones were read by immunoSEQ multiplex PCR, and TCRdb kept only the in-frame ones, dropping some. The table shows approximately 140,000 clones, with about 90% occurring only once. The sample consisted of blood. The receptors derive from a man aged 18 to 29 in good health. Both conserved end residues are part of each CDR3. Each record gives: CDR3 length, V gene, D gene, clone size, J gene, CDR3 DNA, CDR3 protein. The D gene is left open where the match is weak. Clone sizes are given selectively: once, few, many, or a class where the clone is expanded.

CDR3 length: 15; V gene: TRBV5-1; D gene: -; clone size: once; J gene: TRBJ1-6; CDR3 DNA: TGCGCCAGCAGCCAGGGCGAGGGATCGTATTCACCCCTCCACTTT; CDR3 protein: CASSQGEGSYSPLHF
CDR3 length: 15; V gene: TRBV12-5; D gene: -; clone size: -; J gene: TRBJ2-1; CDR3 DNA: TGTGCTAGTGGAATCGACGCGATCTCCTACAATGAGCAGTTCTTC; CDR3 protein: CASGIDAISYNEQFF
CDR3 length: 12; V gene: TRBV28; D gene: -; clone size: -; J gene: TRBJ1-1; CDR3 DNA: TGTGCCAGCAGTCACGGTGGCACTGAAGCTTTCTTT; CDR3 protein: CASSHGGTEAFF
CDR3 length: 14; V gene: TRBV7-9; D gene: TRBD1; clone size: -; J gene: TRBJ1-5; CDR3 DNA: TGTGCCAGCAGCTCCGGGACAGGAAATCAGCCCCAGCATTTT; CDR3 protein: CASSSGTGNQPQHF
CDR3 length: 13; V gene: TRBV6-5; D gene: -; clone size: -; J gene: TRBJ1-3; CDR3 DNA: TGTGCCAGCAGTTACGGGCAGGGAAACACCATATATTTT; CDR3 protein: CASSYGQGNTIYF
CDR3 length: 11; V gene: TRBV11-2; D gene: -; clone size: -; J gene: TRBJ2-7; CDR3 DNA: TGTGCCAGCAGTTCACCGTACGAGCAGTACTTC; CDR3 protein: CASSSPYEQYF
CDR3 length: 13; V gene: TRBV7-2; D gene: -; clone size: -; J gene: TRBJ2-3; CDR3 DNA: TGTGCCAGCAGCTTAGCGGACCCAGATACGCAGTATTTT; CDR3 protein: CASSLADPDTQYF
CDR3 length: 12; V gene: TRBV5-1; D gene: -; clone size: -; J gene: TRBJ1-1; CDR3 DNA: TGCGCCAGCAGCTTGGGCGACACTGAAGCTTTCTTT; CDR3 protein: CASSLGDTEAFF
CDR3 length: 16; V gene: TRBV7-9; D gene: -; clone size: -; J gene: TRBJ1-5; CDR3 DNA: TGTGCCAGCAGCTTAGCGTCCGGACTGATCAATCAGCCCCAGCATTTT; CDR3 protein: CASSLASGLINQPQHF
CDR3 length: 17; V gene: TRBV5-6; D gene: -; clone size: once; J gene: TRBJ1-3; CDR3 DNA: TGTGCCAGCAGCTTGGCGGGTCAGGGAGGCTCTGGAAACACCATATATTTT; CDR3 protein: CASSLAGQGGSGNTIYF
CDR3 length: 13; V gene: TRBV5-1; D gene: TRBD2; clone size: -; J gene: TRBJ2-7; CDR3 DNA: TGCGCCAGCAGCGGGGCGGGAGCCTACGAGCAGTACTTC; CDR3 protein: CASSGAGAYEQYF
CDR3 length: 18; V gene: TRBV7-2; D gene: -; clone size: -; J gene: TRBJ1-6; CDR3 DNA: TGTGCCAGCAGCTTTAACGGACAGATGAGCTCCTATAATTCACCCCTCCACTTT; CDR3 protein: CASSFNGQMSSYNSPLHF
CDR3 length: 15; V gene: TRBV9; D gene: TRBD1; clone size: -; J gene: TRBJ2-3; CDR3 DNA: TGTGCCAGCAGCGTGGGGACAGTATCCACAGATACGCAGTATTTT; CDR3 protein: CASSVGTVSTDTQYF
CDR3 length: 16; V gene: TRBV10-2; D gene: TRBD2; clone size: -; J gene: TRBJ2-7; CDR3 DNA: TGCGCCAGCAGTGACTCGGTGACCCCCGGGGGGAACGAGCAGTACTTC; CDR3 protein: CASSDSVTPGGNEQYF
CDR3 length: 15; V gene: TRBV6-6; D gene: -; clone size: -; J gene: TRBJ2-7; CDR3 DNA: TGTGCCAGCAGTTACGAACCGTCGTGGCCCTACGAGCAGTACTTC; CDR3 protein: CASSYEPSWPYEQYF
CDR3 length: 13; V gene: TRBV19; D gene: -; clone size: -; J gene: TRBJ2-7; CDR3 DNA: TGTGCCAGTAGCCCCCCGGGCTTCAACGAGCAGTACTTC; CDR3 protein: CASSPPGFNEQYF
CDR3 length: 16; V gene: TRBV7-3; D gene: -; clone size: -; J gene: TRBJ2-6; CDR3 DNA: TGTGCCAGCTCCAAACAGACAGACTCTGGGGCCAACGTCCTGACTTTC; CDR3 protein: CASSKQTDSGANVLTF
CDR3 length: 15; V gene: TRBV7-9; D gene: TRBD1; clone size: -; J gene: TRBJ2-7; CDR3 DNA: TGTGCCAGCAGCTCCCGACAGGGAAGCTCCTACGAGCAGTACTTC; CDR3 protein: CASSSRQGSSYEQYF
CDR3 length: 15; V gene: TRBV6-1; D gene: -; clone size: -; J gene: TRBJ1-1; CDR3 DNA: TGTGCCAGCAGTGAAGAAGAGGAGATCCGGACTGAAGCTTTCTTT; CDR3 protein: CASSEEEEIRTEAFF
CDR3 length: 15; V gene: TRBV11-2; D gene: TRBD2; clone size: -; J gene: TRBJ2-7; CDR3 DNA: TGTGCCAGCAGCTCTCGGGAGGGGGGGCCTCACGAGCAGTACTTC; CDR3 protein: CASSSREGGPHEQYF
CDR3 length: 15; V gene: TRBV10-3; D gene: -; clone size: -; J gene: TRBJ2-7; CDR3 DNA: TGTGCCATCAGTGCATCTGTGGCGGGTCTCTACGAGCAGTACTTC; CDR3 protein: CAISASVAGLYEQYF
CDR3 length: 13; V gene: TRBV10-1; D gene: -; clone size: -; J gene: TRBJ1-1; CDR3 DNA: TGCGCCAGCAGCCTTAAGGGGGACGTTGAAGCTTTCTTT; CDR3 protein: CASSLKGDVEAFF
CDR3 length: 15; V gene: TRBV13; D gene: -; clone size: -; J gene: TRBJ2-3; CDR3 DNA: TGTGCCAGCAGCTTCGGGACAACTCAGACAGATACGCAGTATTTT; CDR3 protein: CASSFGTTQTDTQYF
CDR3 length: 14; V gene: TRBV19; D gene: -; clone size: -; J gene: TRBJ2-2; CDR3 DNA: TGTGCCAGTAGTATAGACAGAAACACCGGGGAGCTGTTTTTT; CDR3 protein: CASSIDRNTGELFF
CDR3 length: 16; V gene: TRBV3-1/TRBV3-2; D gene: -; clone size: -; J gene: TRBJ2-5; CDR3 DNA: TGTGCCAGCAGCCAAGGCCGAGGGGGGGGGTCAGAGACCCAGTACTTC; CDR3 protein: CASSQGRGGGSETQYF
CDR3 length: 18; V gene: TRBV15; D gene: TRBD1; clone size: -; J gene: TRBJ1-5; CDR3 DNA: TGTGCCACCTCATTTCGACTCGGGGCGACAGGGTCAAATCAGCCCCAGCATTTT; CDR3 protein: CATSFRLGATGSNQPQHF
CDR3 length: 16; V gene: TRBV6-2/TRBV6-3; D gene: TRBD1; clone size: -; J gene: TRBJ1-5; CDR3 DNA: TGTGCCAGCAGTTATGCCAGGGGGCAATTCGATCAGCCCCAGCATTTT; CDR3 protein: CASSYARGQFDQPQHF
CDR3 length: 14; V gene: TRBV5-1; D gene: -; clone size: -; J gene: TRBJ1-1; CDR3 DNA: TGCGCCAGCAGCTTGGGAGGGGTTAACACTGAAGCTTTCTTT; CDR3 protein: CASSLGGVNTEAFF
CDR3 length: 15; V gene: TRBV19; D gene: TRBD1; clone size: -; J gene: TRBJ1-1; CDR3 DNA: TGTGCCAGTAGTACACGACAGGGAGTGGGCACTGAAGCTTTCTTT; CDR3 protein: CASSTRQGVGTEAFF
CDR3 length: 14; V gene: TRBV27; D gene: TRBD1; clone size: -; J gene: TRBJ1-2; CDR3 DNA: TGTGCCAGCACCCAAGGGACAGTTAACTATGGCTACACCTTC; CDR3 protein: CASTQGTVNYGYTF
CDR3 length: 16; V gene: TRBV7-2; D gene: -; clone size: -; J gene: TRBJ1-2; CDR3 DNA: TGTGCCAGCAGCTTAGGATTCACAGGAGTTAGGGGAGGCTACACCTTC; CDR3 protein: CASSLGFTGVRGGYTF
CDR3 length: 14; V gene: TRBV5-1; D gene: -; clone size: once; J gene: TRBJ1-1; CDR3 DNA: TGCGCCAGCAGCTTGCCCGGGGGTCTCACTGAAGCTTTCTTT; CDR3 protein: CASSLPGGLTEAFF
CDR3 length: 13; V gene: TRBV5-5; D gene: -; clone size: once; J gene: TRBJ2-1; CDR3 DNA: TGTGCCAGCAGCTTGTACCGAGAGAATGAGCAGTTCTTC; CDR3 protein: CASSLYRENEQFF
CDR3 length: 14; V gene: TRBV7-8; D gene: -; clone size: -; J gene: TRBJ2-1; CDR3 DNA: TGTGCCAGCAGCTTATCCGGCAGAAACAATGAGCAGTTCTTC; CDR3 protein: CASSLSGRNNEQFF
CDR3 length: 17; V gene: TRBV5-1; D gene: TRBD1; clone size: -; J gene: TRBJ2-3; CDR3 DNA: TGCGCCAGCAGCTTGGTAATGAGACAGGGGGGGACAGATACGCAGTATTTT; CDR3 protein: CASSLVMRQGGTDTQYF
CDR3 length: 15; V gene: TRBV5-1; D gene: TRBD1; clone size: -; J gene: TRBJ2-2; CDR3 DNA: TGCGCCAGCAGCTTACAGGGGGTACGCACCGGGGAGCTGTTTTTT; CDR3 protein: CASSLQGVRTGELFF
CDR3 length: 14; V gene: TRBV5-1; D gene: -; clone size: few; J gene: TRBJ1-2; CDR3 DNA: TGCGCCAGCAGCTTCGGGAACAGGGAAGGGGGCTACACCTTC; CDR3 protein: CASSFGNREGGYTF
CDR3 length: 19; V gene: TRBV28; D gene: TRBD1; clone size: -; J gene: TRBJ2-7; CDR3 DNA: TGTGCCAGCAGTGCTCGGACAGGGGCATTCAGGGCAACCACAGAAGAGCAGTACTTC; CDR3 protein: CASSARTGAFRATTEEQYF
CDR3 length: 13; V gene: TRBV3-1/TRBV3-2; D gene: -; clone size: -; J gene: TRBJ1-1; CDR3 DNA: TGTGCCAGCAGCCAAGACCAGGGCACTGAAGCTTTCTTT; CDR3 protein: CASSQDQGTEAFF
CDR3 length: 16; V gene: TRBV2; D gene: TRBD1; clone size: -; J gene: TRBJ2-2; CDR3 DNA: TGTGCCAGCATCCGGACAGGGGGACGTAGCACCGGGGAGCTGTTTTTT; CDR3 protein: CASIRTGGRSTGELFF